This TCR beta chain was identified during a study of tissue T cells after allogeneic stem cell transplantation. The data were produced by immunoSEQ multiplex PCR, yet TCRdb's version contains in-frame clones alone and is incomplete. The data hold just over 25,000 clones, with about 89% observed a single time. Per germline, CDR1 SGHNT and CDR2 YYREEE (reference sequence). V was cut by 7 bases and J by 0 bases, with 11 bases left in between. This CDR3 is built from 14 residues. Sample: blood, taken before transplantation. The sequence was obtained from a male donor older than 55 who later had graft-versus-host disease after an allogeneic stem cell transplant. V usage is TRBV5-4 and J usage is TRBJ2-4; D is unresolved. The CDR3 DNA reads as TGTGCCAGCGGCGACCAAATAGCCAAAAACATTCAGTACTTC. As protein: CASGDQIAKNIQYF.